Listed below are T cell receptor beta chains from one sample, sequenced in a study of T cell responses to AZD1222 COVID-19 vaccine. Sequenced by immunoSEQ multiplex PCR; TCRdb stores in-frame clones only, minus some. The sample contains roughly 98,000 clones, 88% of which appear only once. Sequenced here: peripheral blood, sampled 28 days after the second AZD1222 dose. These receptors originate from an adult who received the AZD1222 COVID-19 vaccine. Each CDR3 is given with its conserved first and last residue. D genes are given only for firm matches. Size is omitted from some rows. Given values are once, few, many or a class for expanded clones.

J gene,clone size,D gene,V gene,CDR3 protein,CDR3 DNA
TRBJ1-5,NA,TRBD1,TRBV5-1,CASSLLTGDQPQHF,TGCGCCAGCAGCTTGCTGACAGGGGATCAGCCCCAGCATTTT
TRBJ1-1,NA,NA,TRBV10-3,CAISESQKGFSAFF,TGTGCCATCAGTGAGTCGCAGAAGGGGTTCTCTGCTTTCTTT
TRBJ2-1,NA,NA,TRBV5-1,CASSFSVGRLGHNEQFF,TGCGCCAGCAGCTTCTCCGTAGGACGTCTGGGGCACAATGAGCAGTTCTTC
TRBJ2-1,NA,NA,TRBV27,CASSLDGVSYNEQFF,TGTGCCAGCAGCCTTGACGGTGTATCCTACAATGAGCAGTTCTTC
TRBJ2-6,NA,NA,TRBV30,CAGSGANVLTF,TGTGCCGGTTCTGGGGCCAACGTCCTGACTTTC
TRBJ2-3,once,NA,TRBV7-3,CASSSTSVVTDTQYF,TGTGCCAGCAGCTCGACGTCCGTGGTGACAGATACGCAGTATTTT
TRBJ2-2,NA,NA,TRBV21-1,CASSKGGDKNTGELFF,TGTGCCAGCAGCAAAGGCGGGGACAAAAACACCGGGGAGCTGTTTTTT
TRBJ1-2,NA,NA,TRBV3-1/TRBV3-2,CASSQDSGVVGYTF,TGTGCCAGCAGCCAAGATAGCGGGGTGGTTGGCTACACCTTC
TRBJ1-2,NA,TRBD1,TRBV7-9,CASSRGTGISHTF,TGTGCCAGCAGCCGTGGGACAGGGATAAGTCACACCTTC
TRBJ1-3,NA,NA,TRBV9,CASSPGYDGNTIYF,TGTGCCAGCAGCCCAGGGTACGATGGAAACACCATATATTTT
TRBJ1-2,NA,NA,TRBV7-9,CASSLDGGYTF,TGTGCCAGCAGCCTGGACGGTGGCTACACCTTC
TRBJ1-2,NA,NA,TRBV30,CAWSVAAVTNYGYTF,TGTGCCTGGAGTGTGGCGGCGGTGACTAACTATGGCTACACCTTC
TRBJ2-1,NA,TRBD1,TRBV11-2,CASSRQGDYNEQFF,TGTGCCAGCAGCCGACAGGGGGACTACAATGAGCAGTTCTTC
TRBJ2-7,NA,TRBD2,TRBV18,CASSPPGGRASEQYF,TGTGCCAGCTCACCACCTGGCGGGAGGGCTAGCGAGCAGTACTTC
TRBJ2-3,NA,TRBD1,TRBV19,CASSDRGQTDTQYF,TGTGCCAGTAGCGACAGGGGGCAGACAGATACGCAGTATTTT
TRBJ2-3,once,NA,TRBV5-1,CASSLERPSTDTQYF,TGCGCCAGCAGCTTGGAGAGGCCTAGCACAGATACGCAGTATTTT